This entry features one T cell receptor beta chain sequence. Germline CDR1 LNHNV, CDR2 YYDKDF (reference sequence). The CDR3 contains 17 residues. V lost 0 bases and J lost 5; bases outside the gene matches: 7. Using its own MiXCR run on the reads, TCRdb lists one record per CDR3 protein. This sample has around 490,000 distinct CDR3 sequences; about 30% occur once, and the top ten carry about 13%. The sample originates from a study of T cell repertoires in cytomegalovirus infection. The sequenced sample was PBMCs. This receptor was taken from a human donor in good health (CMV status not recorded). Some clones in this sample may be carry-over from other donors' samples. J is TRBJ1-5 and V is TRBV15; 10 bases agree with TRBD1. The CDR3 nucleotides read TGTGCCACCAGCAGAGACCGGGTCGGGACAGGGGATCAGCCCCAGCATTTT. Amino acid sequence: CATSRDRVGTGDQPQHF.